This T cell receptor (beta chain) was retrieved from a study of T cells in Graves' hyperthyroidism and ophthalmopathy. Study-level findings and limits: Most thyroid-expanded clonotypes above 0.001 were also found in blood. Ophthalmopathy and stable hyperthyroidism were separated by a 13 V-J model.

The sample holds many counts of this clonotype. Its antigen remains unknown. Authors of the study amplified TCR beta CDR3 regions from RNA transcripts. A first-round RT-PCR of the TCR CDR3 used the HTBI primer set. One entry per CDR3 protein results from TCRdb running MiXCR on the multiplex PCR reads. The sample holds over 300,000 distinct CDR3 sequences, about an eighth seen once. Trimming took 5 bases from V and 8 from J, leaving 6 bases between them. The CDR3 consists of 11 residues. The sequenced material came from blood. This sequence originates from a woman aged 40 to 50 with Graves' ophthalmopathy. The chain links TRBV12-3 or TRBV12-4 to TRBJ1-4; D is undetermined. The CDR3 spells CASSHTEKLFF. CDR3 sequence (DNA): TGTGCCAGCAGTCATACAGAAAAACTGTTTTTT.